The rows below give T cell receptor beta chains drawn from one sample of a study of T cell clones after liver transplantation. TCRdb's copy holds only in-frame clones and misses some; the assay was immunoSEQ multiplex PCR. Among 50,000 to 55,000 clones listed, over 55% were seen once. The sequenced sample was CD4+ T cells from blood, obtained about 56 months after liver transplant. These receptors all come from a human patient who received a liver transplant. Some T cells may trace back to the graft donor. The CDR3 runs from the conserved cysteine through the conserved F or W. The D gene is left open where the match is weak. Clone size is stated in some rows and not others, as once, few, many or a class when expanded.

CDR3: CASSLSHGATDTQYF
DNA: TGCGCCAGCAGCTTGTCTCACGGAGCCACAGATACGCAGTATTTT
size: .
J: TRBJ2-3
V: TRBV5-1
D: .

CDR3: CASSEGTGGGNTIYF
DNA: TGTGCCAGCAGTGAGGGGACAGGGGGTGGAAACACCATATATTTT
size: .
J: TRBJ1-3
V: TRBV25-1
D: TRBD1

CDR3: CASKDRGGSNQPQHF
DNA: TGTGCCAGCAAAGACAGGGGAGGGAGCAATCAGCCCCAGCATTTT
size: .
J: TRBJ1-5
V: TRBV6-5
D: TRBD1

CDR3: CASSEVVTARGGGNSPLHF
DNA: TGTGCCAGCAGTGAAGTCGTCACAGCAAGGGGCGGAGGAAATTCACCCCTCCACTTT
size: .
J: TRBJ1-6
V: TRBV6-1
D: .

CDR3: CAIRSSGGDQETQYF
DNA: TGTGCCATCAGGTCTAGCGGGGGGGATCAAGAGACCCAGTACTTC
size: .
J: TRBJ2-5
V: TRBV10-3
D: TRBD2

CDR3: CASVRSSGNTIYF
DNA: TGTGCCAGCGTGCGTAGCTCTGGAAACACCATATATTTT
size: once
J: TRBJ1-3
V: TRBV6-1
D: .

CDR3: CSVETTGRHGGYTF
DNA: TGCAGCGTTGAGACGACAGGCCGGCACGGGGGCTACACCTTC
size: .
J: TRBJ1-2
V: TRBV29-1
D: .

CDR3: CASSQPLARGRVAGELFF
DNA: TGCGCCAGCAGCCAACCTCTTGCCAGGGGGCGGGTCGCCGGGGAGCTGTTTTTT
size: few
J: TRBJ2-2
V: TRBV4-1
D: TRBD1

CDR3: CAISGADTSTGELFF
DNA: TGTGCCATCAGTGGAGCGGATACTAGCACCGGGGAGCTGTTTTTT
size: .
J: TRBJ2-2
V: TRBV10-3
D: .

CDR3: CASSSPRGALDRGGEKLFF
DNA: TGCGCCAGCAGCTCCCCTAGAGGGGCCCTGGACAGGGGTGGTGAAAAACTGTTTTTT
size: .
J: TRBJ1-4
V: TRBV5-1
D: TRBD1

CDR3: CASSLSGQGYGYTF
DNA: TGTGCCAGCAGTTTATCGGGACAGGGTTATGGCTACACCTTC
size: .
J: TRBJ1-2
V: TRBV27
D: TRBD1

CDR3: CASSLGQGARQPQHF
DNA: TGTGCCAGCAGCCTAGGCCAGGGGGCACGGCAGCCCCAGCATTTT
size: .
J: TRBJ1-5
V: TRBV28
D: TRBD1

CDR3: CAWSGQYQETQYF
DNA: TGTGCCTGGAGTGGCCAGTACCAAGAGACCCAGTACTTC
size: few
J: TRBJ2-5
V: TRBV30
D: .

CDR3: CASSPRGGTGELFF
DNA: TGCGCCAGCAGCCCGCGGGGCGGAACCGGGGAGCTGTTTTTT
size: .
J: TRBJ2-2
V: TRBV10-1
D: .

CDR3: CASSSDSLASTDTQYF
DNA: TGTGCCAGCAGCTCGGACTCTTTAGCCTCCACAGATACGCAGTATTTT
size: once
J: TRBJ2-3
V: TRBV7-9
D: .

CDR3: CASSYATGQGYEQYF
DNA: TGTGCCAGCAGTTACGCTACGGGACAGGGCTACGAGCAGTACTTC
size: .
J: TRBJ2-7
V: TRBV6-5
D: TRBD1

CDR3: CASSQDVLAATDTQYF
DNA: TGTGCCAGCAGCCAAGATGTACTAGCGGCCACAGATACGCAGTATTTT
size: few
J: TRBJ2-3
V: TRBV4-2
D: TRBD2

CDR3: CSVALRSGGNEQFF
DNA: TGCAGCGTTGCTCTCCGGAGTGGGGGCAATGAGCAGTTCTTC
size: .
J: TRBJ2-1
V: TRBV29-1
D: .

CDR3: CASTTGQGISEAFF
DNA: TGTGCCAGTACTACGGGACAGGGGATTTCTGAAGCTTTCTTT
size: once
J: TRBJ1-1
V: TRBV28
D: TRBD1

CDR3: CASSSDSNTEAFF
DNA: TGTGCCAGCAGTTCGGACAGCAACACTGAAGCTTTCTTT
size: few
J: TRBJ1-1
V: TRBV6-5
D: .

CDR3: CASSRAAANEKLFF
DNA: TGTGCCAGTAGTAGGGCGGCGGCAAATGAAAAACTGTTTTTT
size: .
J: TRBJ1-4
V: TRBV19
D: .

CDR3: CASTRGAMNTEAFF
DNA: TGTGCCAGCACCAGGGGGGCCATGAACACTGAAGCTTTCTTT
size: .
J: TRBJ1-1
V: TRBV7-2
D: TRBD1

CDR3: CASSYSSGYNEQFF
DNA: TGTGCCAGCAGCTACTCTAGCGGATACAATGAGCAGTTCTTC
size: .
J: TRBJ2-1
V: TRBV7-9
D: TRBD2

CDR3: CASSLLTGSNTEAFF
DNA: TGTGCCAGCAGCCTCTTGACAGGTTCGAACACTGAAGCTTTCTTT
size: .
J: TRBJ1-1
V: TRBV11-2
D: .

CDR3: CASSDRYSGNTIYF
DNA: TGTGCCAGCAGTGACCGTTACTCTGGAAACACCATATATTTT
size: few
J: TRBJ1-3
V: TRBV2
D: .

CDR3: CAWSVPGAGQPQHF
DNA: TGTGCCTGGAGTGTTCCGGGGGCGGGTCAGCCCCAGCATTTT
size: .
J: TRBJ1-5
V: TRBV30
D: .

CDR3: CASSLGPRTDTQYF
DNA: TGTGCCAGCAGCCTCGGACCTAGGACAGATACGCAGTATTTT
size: .
J: TRBJ2-3
V: TRBV7-8
D: .

CDR3: CASRGGQAYEQYF
DNA: TGTGCCAGTAGGGGGGGGCAAGCCTACGAGCAGTACTTC
size: .
J: TRBJ2-7
V: TRBV19
D: .

CDR3: CASSLVGGSNVLTF
DNA: TGTGCCAGCAGCTTAGTAGGAGGCTCCAACGTCCTGACTTTC
size: .
J: TRBJ2-6
V: TRBV7-9
D: .

CDR3: CASSPRQGAGTGELFF
DNA: TGCGCCAGCAGCCCACGACAGGGGGCGGGCACCGGGGAGCTGTTTTTT
size: .
J: TRBJ2-2
V: TRBV5-1
D: TRBD1

CDR3: CSVESAGAPKQFF
DNA: TGCAGCGTTGAATCTGCCGGGGCCCCTAAGCAGTTCTTC
size: .
J: TRBJ2-1
V: TRBV29-1
D: .

CDR3: CASSLDWAGTPYEQYF
DNA: TGTGCCAGCAGCTTAGATTGGGCAGGGACCCCTTACGAGCAGTACTTC
size: .
J: TRBJ2-7
V: TRBV11-2
D: .

CDR3: CSVDGQGADGTDTQYF
DNA: TGCAGCGTGGATGGACAGGGGGCCGATGGCACAGATACGCAGTATTTT
size: .
J: TRBJ2-3
V: TRBV29-1
D: TRBD1

CDR3: CASSYSGQGVPYEQYF
DNA: TGTGCCAGCAGTTACTCGGGTCAGGGGGTACCCTACGAGCAGTACTTC
size: .
J: TRBJ2-7
V: TRBV6-5
D: TRBD1

CDR3: CASSLKQADTGELFF
DNA: TGTGCCAGCAGCTTGAAACAGGCCGACACCGGGGAGCTGTTTTTT
size: .
J: TRBJ2-2
V: TRBV5-4
D: .

CDR3: CASSVSGGDTGELFF
DNA: TGTGCCAGCAGTGTTAGCGGGGGGGATACCGGGGAGCTGTTTTTT
size: .
J: TRBJ2-2
V: TRBV6-1
D: TRBD2

CDR3: CASRIGTILLDTQYF
DNA: TGTGCCAGCAGAATCGGGACAATCCTATTAGATACGCAGTATTTT
size: .
J: TRBJ2-3
V: TRBV2
D: .

CDR3: CASSSGLAGSNTDTQYF
DNA: TGTGCCAGCAGCTCGGGACTAGCGGGAAGTAACACAGATACGCAGTATTTT
size: .
J: TRBJ2-3
V: TRBV7-2
D: TRBD2

CDR3: CASSVDSGGTSGELFF
DNA: TGTGCCAGCAGCGTAGATAGCGGGGGGACTTCCGGGGAGCTGTTTTTT
size: .
J: TRBJ2-2
V: TRBV9
D: TRBD2

CDR3: CASRGGQGSSLQHF
DNA: TGTGCCAGCAGGGGGGGACAGGGCAGCTCGTTGCAGCATTTT
size: .
J: TRBJ1-5
V: TRBV6-6
D: TRBD1

CDR3: CASSVAGLSEETQYF
DNA: TGTGCCAGCAGCGTAGCGGGACTAAGTGAAGAGACCCAGTACTTC
size: .
J: TRBJ2-5
V: TRBV9
D: TRBD2

CDR3: CASRGAYSNQPQHF
DNA: TGTGCCAGCAGGGGGGCCTATAGCAATCAGCCCCAGCATTTT
size: .
J: TRBJ1-5
V: TRBV6-1
D: .

CDR3: CASSQGTATNEKLFF
DNA: TGTGCCAGCAGCCAGGGGACTGCAACTAATGAAAAACTGTTTTTT
size: .
J: TRBJ1-4
V: TRBV7-2
D: .

CDR3: CASSWGRGDQPQHF
DNA: TGTGCCAGCAGCTGGGGGAGGGGTGACCAGCCCCAGCATTTT
size: many
J: TRBJ1-5
V: TRBV5-8
D: .

CDR3: CASSEFSGTGHSEGYTF
DNA: TGTGCCAGCAGTGAATTTTCCGGGACAGGGCACTCTGAGGGCTACACCTTC
size: .
J: TRBJ1-2
V: TRBV25-1
D: TRBD1

CDR3: CASSPPGEQETQYF
DNA: TGTGCCAGCAGCCCCCCAGGGGAACAAGAGACCCAGTACTTC
size: few
J: TRBJ2-5
V: TRBV7-2
D: .

CDR3: CASSYDREGQETQYF
DNA: TGTGCCAGCAGTTACGACAGGGAGGGACAAGAGACCCAGTACTTC
size: .
J: TRBJ2-5
V: TRBV6-6
D: .

CDR3: CASSTPFGPSNYGYTF
DNA: TGTGCCAGTAGTACACCGTTTGGCCCTTCTAACTATGGCTACACCTTC
size: .
J: TRBJ1-2
V: TRBV19
D: .

CDR3: CSVNFVPNQDTQYF
DNA: TGCAGCGTTAATTTCGTGCCTAACCAAGATACGCAGTATTTT
size: .
J: TRBJ2-3
V: TRBV29-1
D: .

CDR3: CASRARGAKNNEQFF
DNA: TGTGCCAGTAGGGCGCGGGGGGCAAAAAACAATGAGCAGTTCTTC
size: .
J: TRBJ2-1
V: TRBV19
D: TRBD2